This TCR beta chain was captured by sequencing in a study of CD8+ T cells in alopecia areata. Across the whole study: Each day, treated patients took oral tofacitinib twice, at 5 to 10 mg per dose.

The CDR3 covers 15 residues. Trimming at V came to 4 bases and at J to 6 bases, leaving 11 bases not matched to a gene. CDR1 SGHVS and CDR2 FNYEAQ come from the germline V gene. Study conclusions and caveats: Lesional scalp, notably in alopecia totalis/universalis, had clonality above that of normal scalp.

As to treatment: oral pan-JAK inhibitor, 5-10 mg twice daily. RNA was isolated and reverse transcribed to cDNA, the sequencing template. Measured with immunoSEQ multiplex PCR; TCRdb has only the in-frame clones, and not every one. This table holds 50,000 to 65,000 clones, 46% found once. On this clone: The antigen is undetermined.

The material was CD8+ T cells sorted from blood, obtained around week 36, from a patient treated with tofacitinib. This sequence joins TRBV7-6 and TRBJ2-5; TRBD2 matches at 7 bases. The clonotype comes from a human donor with alopecia areata. CDR3 region: CASSSPGGGLKTQYF. For the CDR3, the DNA is TGTGCCAGCAGCTCCCCCGGGGGAGGGCTAAAGACCCAGTACTTC.